The 17 T cell receptor beta chains given below trace back to one sample, sequenced in a study of blood T cell repertoires in COVID-19. Only in-frame clones appear in the TCRdb table, and some are missing; sequencing was by immunoSEQ multiplex PCR. This table has about 350,000 clones, roughly 90% appearing once. The specimen was PBMCs or T cells enriched from blood (not recorded which). These receptor sequences come from a woman younger than 45 who had been exposed to COVID-19.

The gene calls are TRBV3-1 (or the pseudogene TRBV3-2) and TRBJ1-2, with D hard to call. From germline, CDR1 is LGHDT and CDR2 YNNKEL (reference sequence). Trimming removed 1 base at V and 6 bases at J, with 12 bases between. The CDR3 extends over 14 amino acids. The CDR3 DNA sequence: TGTGCCAGCAGCCAAGTCGACGGCGCGGATGGCTACACCTTC. Encoded protein: CASSQVDGADGYTF.

This chain joins TRBV5-1 and TRBJ2-1; 7 nucleotides line up with TRBD2. This CDR3 contains 15 residues. CDR1 and CDR2 (germline): SGHRS, YFSETQ. Trimming removed 2 bases from V and 6 bases from J; junction bases left unmatched: 8. The CDR3 here is CASSFTGRAPNEQFF. The CDR3, as DNA: TGCGCCAGCAGCTTTACTGGGAGGGCACCCAATGAGCAGTTCTTC.

This clone appeared a few times. The V call is TRBV7-6, the J call TRBJ2-7, with 7 bases that match TRBD2. The CDR3 covers 13 residues. After removal of 5 bases from V and 3 bases from J, the junction contained 4 bases not matched to a gene. The V gene's germline CDR1 is SGHVS and CDR2 FNYEAQ. The CDR3 sequence: CASSQREGYEQYF. The DNA for the CDR3 is TGTGCCAGCAGCCAAAGGGAGGGCTACGAGCAGTACTTC.

Only one count was recorded for this clone. The V gene is TRBV7-2, the J gene TRBJ2-2, with TRBD1 matching 10 bases. The CDR3 consists of 16 residues. The ends lost 5 bases at V and 5 bases at J; junction bases unmatched: 8. Per the germline V gene, CDR1 is SGHTA and CDR2 is FQGNSA. The CDR3 DNA sequence: TGTGCCAGCAGCCCTCGGACAGGGGGTGGGACCGGGGAGCTGTTTTTT. Protein product: CASSPRTGGGTGELFF.

This clone was seen a handful of times. The chain employs TRBV12-5 and TRBJ2-7; 10 bases are shared with TRBD2. Germline CDR1 and CDR2: LGHNT and FRNRAP. The CDR3 spans 15 residues. V lost 4 bases and J lost 7; bases outside the gene matches: 10. The CDR3 nucleotides read TGTGCTAGTGGTTGGACTGTAGCGGGAGGAGAAGAGCAGTACTTC. Translation gives CASGWTVAGGEEQYF.

The chain has TRBV2 and TRBJ2-3; 7 bases match TRBD1. Germline CDR1 and CDR2: SNHLY and FYNNEI. This CDR3 is 15 amino acids long. With V trimmed by 6 bases and J by 4 bases, 10 bases remained unmatched. The CDR3 here is CASSDPGQRSDTQYF. The CDR3 nucleotides are TGTGCCAGCAGCGACCCGGGACAGAGATCAGATACGCAGTATTTT.

This chain connects TRBV29-1 to TRBJ1-3; no clear D. Trimming removed 6 bases from V and 7 bases from J, with 10 bases in between. CDR1 and CDR2 (germline): SQVTM, ANQGSEA. CDR3 length: 11 amino acids. The CDR3 bases are TGCAGCGTGGCCCTCTTGAACACCATATATTTT. It codes for CSVALLNTIYF.

The chain employs TRBV11-2 and TRBJ2-7, with 9 nucleotides matching TRBD1. The CDR3 runs 15 residues. Germline CDR1 reads SGHAT; CDR2 reads FQNNGV. V lost 5 bases, J lost 2 bases, and 7 bases stayed unmatched. The CDR3 nucleotides read TGTGCCAGCAGCCCTCGGACAGGGGAGGCCTACGAGCAGTACTTC. Amino acid sequence: CASSPRTGEAYEQYF.

V gene TRBV3-1 (or the pseudogene TRBV3-2) combines with J gene TRBJ2-1; perhaps TRBD2 as D (5 bases). Germline V gene data show CDR1 as LGHDT and CDR2 as YNNKEL (reference sequence). Trimming removed 0 bases at V and 10 bases at J, with 10 bases between. The CDR3 spans 13 residues. The CDR3, as DNA: TGTGCCAGCAGCCAAGAGAGGTGGAGGGAGCAGTTCTTC. It is translated as CASSQERWREQFF.

The chain couples TRBV10-3 to TRBJ1-2, with a weak D call TRBD1 (5 bases). CDR1 is ENHRY and CDR2 is SYGVKD in the germline V gene. This CDR3 spans 13 amino acids. V shed 0 bases and J shed 7 bases, with 9 bases lying between them. This chain's CDR3 is CAISESGDRGYTF. DNA of the CDR3: TGTGCCATCAGTGAGTCAGGGGATCGTGGCTACACCTTC.

V gene TRBV12-3 or TRBV12-4 combines with J gene TRBJ1-2; D gene uncertain. This CDR3 spans 13 amino acids. The ends were cut back, 4 bases at V and 2 bases at J, with 8 bases in the middle. Here the CDR3 reads CASSWERNYGYTF. The CDR3 nucleotides read TGTGCCAGCAGTTGGGAGAGGAACTATGGCTACACCTTC.

V gene TRBV6-5 combines with J gene TRBJ1-4; D uncertain. The CDR3 covers 15 residues. Germline V CDR1 and CDR2: MNHEY, SVGAGI. Trimming removed 0 bases from V and 5 bases from J, with 10 bases in between. CDR3 DNA: TGTGCCAGCAGTTACTCCCCGGACTTCAATGAAAAACTGTTTTTT. Protein sequence: CASSYSPDFNEKLFF.

The chain joins TRBV28 to TRBJ1-3; TRBD1 might be the D (6 bases). V lost 5 bases to trimming and J lost 4 bases, with 12 bases between them. The CDR3 extends over 14 amino acids. Per germline, CDR1 MDHEN and CDR2 SYDVKM. The CDR3 DNA sequence: TGTGCCAGCAGTGCAACAGGGTTCGGAAACACCATATATTTT. This sequence encodes CASSATGFGNTIYF.

The chain couples TRBV11-2 to TRBJ2-5, with 9 positions matching TRBD1. CDR1 and CDR2 (germline): SGHAT, FQNNGV. J lost 2 bases, V lost 5 bases, and 9 bases had no gene match. This CDR3 comprises 16 residues. The CDR3 DNA reads as TGTGCCAGCAGCCTCGGGGGACAGGGAAAACAAGAGACCCAGTACTTC. Protein: CASSLGGQGKQETQYF.

This chain joins TRBV19 and TRBJ1-1; tentative D call: TRBD1 (5 bases). Trimming removed 3 bases from V and 1 base from J, with 12 bases in between. CDR3 length: 15 amino acids. Germline values: CDR1 LNHDA, CDR2 SQIVND (reference sequence). CDR3 region: CASSIPGGGNTEAFF. CDR3 DNA: TGTGCCAGTAGTATTCCGGGGGGAGGGAACACTGAAGCTTTCTTT.

The V and J genes are TRBV19 and TRBJ2-5; the match to TRBD2 covers 8 bases. CDR1 is LNHDA and CDR2 is SQIVND in the germline V gene (reference sequence). V shed 3 bases and J 5 bases; nucleotides not matched to a gene: 11. The length of the CDR3 is 16 residues. The CDR3 spells CASSILSAGVGETQYF. CDR3 in DNA: TGTGCCAGTAGTATCCTTTCAGCGGGAGTTGGGGAGACCCAGTACTTC. Filled out from reference TRBV19 and TRBJ2-5, the complete variable domain reads DGGITQSPKYLFRKEGQNVTLSCEQNLNHDAMYWYRQDPGQGLRLIYYSQIVNDFQKGDIAEGYSVSREKKESFPLTVTSAQKNPTAFYLCASSILSAGVGETQYFGPGTRLLVL.

This rearrangement joins TRBV28 to TRBJ1-5; D may be TRBD1 (6 bases). CDR3 size: 16 residues. With 5 bases removed from V and 6 bases from J, the gap between germline ends came to 20 bases. Germline lookup yields CDR1 MDHEN and CDR2 SYDVKM. This CDR3 is CASSRMGAGVGQPQHF. The CDR3 DNA reads as TGTGCCAGCAGTCGGATGGGGGCGGGGGTAGGTCAGCCCCAGCATTTT.